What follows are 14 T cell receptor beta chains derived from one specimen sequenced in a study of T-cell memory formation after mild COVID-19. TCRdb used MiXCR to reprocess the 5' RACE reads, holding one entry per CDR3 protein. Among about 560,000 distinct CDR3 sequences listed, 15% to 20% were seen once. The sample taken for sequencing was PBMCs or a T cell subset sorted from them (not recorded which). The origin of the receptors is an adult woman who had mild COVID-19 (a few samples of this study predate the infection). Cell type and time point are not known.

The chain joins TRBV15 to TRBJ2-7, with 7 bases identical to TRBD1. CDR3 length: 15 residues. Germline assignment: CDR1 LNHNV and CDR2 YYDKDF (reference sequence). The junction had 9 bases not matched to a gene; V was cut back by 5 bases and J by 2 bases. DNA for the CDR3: TGTGCCACCAGCGTTCCGGGACAGTTGACCTACGAGCAGTACTTC. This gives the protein CATSVPGQLTYEQYF.

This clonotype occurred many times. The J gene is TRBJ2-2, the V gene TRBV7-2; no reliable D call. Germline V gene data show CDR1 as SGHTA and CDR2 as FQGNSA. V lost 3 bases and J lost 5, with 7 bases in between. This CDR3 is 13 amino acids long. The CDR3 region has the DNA TGTGCCAGCAGCTTGTCGCCTACCGGGGAGCTGTTTTTT. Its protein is CASSLSPTGELFF.

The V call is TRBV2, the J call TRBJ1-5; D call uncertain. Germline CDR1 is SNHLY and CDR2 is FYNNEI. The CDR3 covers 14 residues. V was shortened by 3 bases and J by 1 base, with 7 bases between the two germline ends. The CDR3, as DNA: TGTGCCAGCAGTGACTGGCAGAGCAATCAGCCCCAGCATTTT. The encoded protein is CASSDWQSNQPQHF.

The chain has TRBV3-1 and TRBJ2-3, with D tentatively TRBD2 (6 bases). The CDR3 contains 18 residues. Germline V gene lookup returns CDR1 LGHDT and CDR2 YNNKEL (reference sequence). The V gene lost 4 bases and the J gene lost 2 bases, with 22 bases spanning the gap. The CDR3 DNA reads TGTGCCAGCAGCCCCTCTAGAGTCCGACTAGTAATCACAGATACGCAGTATTTT. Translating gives CASSPSRVRLVITDTQYF.

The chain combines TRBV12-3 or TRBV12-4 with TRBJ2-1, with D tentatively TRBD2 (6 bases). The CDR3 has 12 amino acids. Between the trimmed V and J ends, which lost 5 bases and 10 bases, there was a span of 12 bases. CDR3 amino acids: CASSRGEEEQFF. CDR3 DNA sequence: TGTGCCAGCAGTAGAGGGGAGGAGGAGCAGTTCTTC.

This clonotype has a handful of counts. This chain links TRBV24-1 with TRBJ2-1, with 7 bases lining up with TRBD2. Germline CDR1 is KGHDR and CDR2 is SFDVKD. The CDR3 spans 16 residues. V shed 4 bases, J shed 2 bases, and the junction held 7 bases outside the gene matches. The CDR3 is CATSDPYGRAYNEQFF. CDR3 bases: TGTGCCACCAGTGACCCGTATGGGAGGGCCTACAATGAGCAGTTCTTC.

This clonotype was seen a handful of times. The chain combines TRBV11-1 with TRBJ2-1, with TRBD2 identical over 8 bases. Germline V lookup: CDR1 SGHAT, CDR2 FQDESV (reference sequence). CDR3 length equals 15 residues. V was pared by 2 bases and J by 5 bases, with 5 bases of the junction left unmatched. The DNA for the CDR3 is TGTGCCAGCAGCTTAACTAGCGGCCCCAACAATGAGCAGTTCTTC. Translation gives CASSLTSGPNNEQFF.

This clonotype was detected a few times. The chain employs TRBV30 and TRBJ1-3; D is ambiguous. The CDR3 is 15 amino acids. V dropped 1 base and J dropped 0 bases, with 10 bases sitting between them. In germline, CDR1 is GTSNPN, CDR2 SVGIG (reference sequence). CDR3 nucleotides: TGTGCCTGGAGTGGGAAAGCCAGCTCTGGAAACACCATATATTTT. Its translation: CAWSGKASSGNTIYF. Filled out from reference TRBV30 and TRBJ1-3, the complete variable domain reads SQTIHQWPATLVQPVGSPLSLECTVEGTSNPNLYWYRQAAGRGLQLLFYSVGIGQISSEVPQNLSASRPQDRQFILSSKKLLLSDSGFYLCAWSGKASSGNTIYFGEGSWLTVV.

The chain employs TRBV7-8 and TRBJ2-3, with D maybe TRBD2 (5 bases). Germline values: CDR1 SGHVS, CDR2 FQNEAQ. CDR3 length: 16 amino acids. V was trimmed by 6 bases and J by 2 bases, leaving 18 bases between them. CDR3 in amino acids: CASSPLDWRYTDTQYF. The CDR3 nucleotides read TGTGCCAGCAGTCCACTGGACTGGAGATACACAGATACGCAGTATTTT. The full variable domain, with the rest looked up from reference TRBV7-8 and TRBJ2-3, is GAGVSQSPRYKVAKRGQDVALRCDPISGHVSLFWYQQALGQGPEFLTYFQNEAQLDKSGLPSDRFFAERPEGSVSTLKIQRTQQEDSAVYLCASSPLDWRYTDTQYFGPGTRLTVL.

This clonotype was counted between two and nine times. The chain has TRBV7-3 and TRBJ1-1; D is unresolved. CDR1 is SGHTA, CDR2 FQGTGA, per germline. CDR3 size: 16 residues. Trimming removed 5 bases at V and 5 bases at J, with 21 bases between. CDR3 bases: TGTGCCAGCAGCCCCGCCCGGGTGAAAAGTAGGACTGAAGCTTTCTTT. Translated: CASSPARVKSRTEAFF. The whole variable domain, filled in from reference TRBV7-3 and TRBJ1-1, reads GAGVSQTPSNKVTEKGKYVELRCDPISGHTALYWYRQSLGQGPEFLIYFQGTGAADDSGLPNDRFFAVRPEGSVSTLKIQRTERGDSAVYLCASSPARVKSRTEAFFGQGTRLTVV.

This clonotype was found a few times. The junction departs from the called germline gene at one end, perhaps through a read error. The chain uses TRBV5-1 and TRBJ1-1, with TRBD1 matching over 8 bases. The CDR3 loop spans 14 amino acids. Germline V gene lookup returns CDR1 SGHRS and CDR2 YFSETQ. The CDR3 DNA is TGTGCCAGCAGCTTAGGGCAGGGGGCTTCTGAAGCTTTCTTT. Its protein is CASSLGQGASEAFF.

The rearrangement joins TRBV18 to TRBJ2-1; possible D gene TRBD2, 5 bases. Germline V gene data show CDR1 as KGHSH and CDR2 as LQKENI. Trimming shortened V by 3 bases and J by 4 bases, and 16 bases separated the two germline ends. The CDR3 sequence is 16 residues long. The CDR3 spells CASSPPERVRYNEQFF. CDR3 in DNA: TGTGCCAGCTCACCGCCGGAGAGGGTAAGGTACAATGAGCAGTTCTTC.

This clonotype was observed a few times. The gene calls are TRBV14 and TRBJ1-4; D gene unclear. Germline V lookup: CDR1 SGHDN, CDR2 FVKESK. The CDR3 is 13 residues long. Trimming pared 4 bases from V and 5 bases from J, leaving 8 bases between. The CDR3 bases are TGTGCCAGCAGCCTTCCCTTAAATGAAAAACTGTTTTTT. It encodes CASSLPLNEKLFF.

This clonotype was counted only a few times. CDR3 sequence (DNA): TGTGCCAGCAGTCCCTGGACAGAGATATTGCTCACAGATACGCAGTATTTT. This sequence encodes CASSPWTEILLTDTQYF. The chain couples TRBV27 to TRBJ2-3; TRBD1 might be the D (6 bases). Deletions cut 5 bases from V and 2 bases from J, with 20 bases between. From germline, CDR1 is MNHEY and CDR2 SMNVEV (reference sequence). The CDR3 length is 17 residues.